These 14 T cell receptor beta chains came from one sample sequenced in a study of T-cell memory formation after mild COVID-19. TCRdb passed the 5' RACE reads through MiXCR, listing each CDR3 protein once. The sample includes approximately 500,000 distinct CDR3 sequences, 25% seen only once; the top ten take approximately 12%. Sequencing was performed on PBMCs or a T cell subset sorted from them (not recorded which). All receptors come from an adult woman who had mild COVID-19 (a few samples of this study predate the infection). Cell type and time point are not known.

This clonotype was detected a few times. The chain combines TRBV5-6 with TRBJ2-7, with D possibly being TRBD1 or TRBD2 (6 bases each). Germline lookup yields CDR1 SGHDT and CDR2 YYEEEE. The V gene lost 4 bases and the J gene lost 0 bases, with 20 bases spanning the gap. The CDR3 spans 17 residues. CDR3 sequence (DNA): TGTGCCAGCAGCGGGGGGTTGATAACAGGGCTCTCCTACGAGCAGTACTTC. Protein sequence: CASSGGLITGLSYEQYF.

The chain combines TRBV29-1 with TRBJ2-7, with 12 nucleotides matching TRBD1. After removal of 7 bases from V and 7 bases from J, the junction contained 8 bases not matched to a gene. CDR1 and CDR2 (germline): SQVTM, ANQGSEA. This CDR3 spans 13 amino acids. The CDR3, as DNA: TGCAGCGCAACCGGGACAGGGGGCGGGGAGCAGTACTTC. Its protein product is CSATGTGGGEQYF.

This clonotype has more than one count but fewer than ten. V usage is TRBV15 and J usage is TRBJ2-5; the D is unclear. Trimming left V 7 bases short and J 0 bases short, with 9 bases between. Germline lookup yields CDR1 LNHNV and CDR2 YYDKDF (reference sequence). CDR3 length equals 13 residues. CDR3 bases: TGTGCCACCACGGCGAGCTACCAAGAGACCCAGTACTTC. Its translation: CATTASYQETQYF.

This clonotype turned up a few times. The genes are TRBV25-1 and TRBJ1-6; D is possibly TRBD1 (6 bases). V dropped 3 bases and J dropped 3 bases, with 6 bases sitting between them. The CDR3 totals 14 residues. CDR1 and CDR2 from the germline V gene are MGHDK and SYGVNS. The CDR3 protein is CASSDRGYNSPLHF. DNA for the CDR3: TGTGCCAGCAGTGACAGGGGCTATAATTCACCCCTCCACTTT.

This clonotype showed up just a few times. This sequence joins TRBV4-2 and TRBJ2-3; TRBD2 matches 12 bases. V shed 3 bases, J shed 4 bases, and the junction held 5 bases outside the gene matches. The CDR3 contains 16 residues. CDR1 and CDR2 from the germline V gene are LGHNA and YNFKEQ. The CDR3 loop is CASSQTLAGGADTQYF. The CDR3 DNA sequence: TGTGCCAGCAGCCAGACCCTAGCGGGAGGGGCAGATACGCAGTATTTT.

There are a few counts of this clonotype. The V gene is TRBV5-5, the J gene TRBJ2-1; 8 bases are a match to TRBD2. Germline V gene sequence: CDR1 SGHKS, CDR2 YYEKEE (reference sequence). With 0 bases clipped from V and 12 bases from J, the junction kept 14 bases outside the gene matches. This CDR3 contains 16 residues. The CDR3 sequence is CASSLVTSGETAGQFF. Here the CDR3 DNA reads TGTGCCAGCAGCTTGGTTACTAGCGGAGAAACCGCAGGGCAGTTCTTC. Full variable domain (rest looked up from reference TRBV5-5 and TRBJ2-1): DAGVTQSPTHLIKTRGQQVTLRCSPISGHKSVSWYQQVLGQGPQFIFQYYEKEERGRGNFPDRFSARQFPNYSSELNVNALLLGDSALYLCASSLVTSGETAGQFFGPGTRLTVL.

The gene calls are TRBV7-9 and TRBJ1-3, with 7 positions matching TRBD1. The germline gives CDR1 SEHNR, CDR2 FQNEAQ (reference sequence). Trimming took 7 bases from V and 1 from J; bases not matched to a gene: 4. The CDR3 has 14 residues. CDR3 coding DNA: TGTGCCAGCACCCTGACAGGGTCTGGAAACACCATATATTTT. Its translation is CASTLTGSGNTIYF.

There are a few counts of this clonotype. V usage is TRBV6-6 and J usage is TRBJ1-4; 9 bases are shared with TRBD1. Germline V gene data show CDR1 as MNHNY and CDR2 as SVGAGI (reference sequence). This CDR3 is 16 amino acids long. J lost 6 bases, V lost 2 bases, and 7 bases had no gene match. CDR3 nucleotide sequence: TGTGCCAGCAGTTACGGGACAGGGAGGGATGATGAAAAACTGTTTTTT. This sequence encodes CASSYGTGRDDEKLFF.

This clonotype showed up many times. This chain's CDR3 is CASRETGVTGELFF. DNA of the CDR3: TGTGCCAGCCGGGAGACAGGGGTCACCGGGGAGCTGTTTTTT. V and J are TRBV6-5 and TRBJ2-2; TRBD1 matches 8 bases. V dropped 8 bases and J dropped 4; count of bases not matched to a gene: 6. This CDR3 region has 14 residues. The germline CDR1 and CDR2 sequences are MNHEY and SVGAGI.

The J gene is TRBJ2-4, the V gene TRBV28; 12 nucleotides agree with TRBD2. CDR1 is MDHEN and CDR2 is SYDVKM in the germline V gene. The junction had 6 bases not matched to a gene; V was cut back by 2 bases and J by 7 bases. The CDR3 totals 16 residues. The CDR3: CASSLPTGTSGNIQYF. The CDR3, as DNA: TGTGCCAGCAGTTTACCGACCGGGACTAGCGGGAACATTCAGTACTTC.

The chain couples TRBV6-1 to TRBJ2-1; D remains ambiguous. V lost 4 bases, J lost 7 bases, and 14 bases lay in between. CDR3 size: 14 residues. CDR1 and CDR2 from the germline V gene are MNHNS and SASEGT. In nucleotides, the CDR3 is TGTGCCAGCAGTGTTTTCGGTTCGGAAAATGAGCAGTTCTTC. Its translation: CASSVFGSENEQFF.

The CDR3 DNA follows: TGTGCCAGCAGGGGACTAGCGGACACCGGGGAGCTGTTTTTT. Translating it yields CASRGLADTGELFF. The chain links TRBV2 to TRBJ2-2; 11 bases are shared with TRBD2. This CDR3 region has 14 residues. Per germline, CDR1 SNHLY and CDR2 FYNNEI. V was clipped by 6 bases and J by 3 bases; unmatched bases: 0.

The genes are TRBV5-1 and TRBJ2-1; TRBD2 agrees at 8 bases. Germline CDR1 reads SGHRS; CDR2 reads YFSETQ. Losses at the gene ends were 3 bases for V and 0 bases for J; bases not matched to a gene: 5. This CDR3 spans 16 amino acids. In DNA, the CDR3 is TGCGCCAGCAGCTGGAGGGCGGGAGGCTCCTACAATGAGCAGTTCTTC. Protein: CASSWRAGGSYNEQFF.

This clonotype turned up a few times. This chain uses TRBV6-5 with TRBJ2-7; D may match TRBD1 or TRBD2 (5 bases each). Looked up from germline, CDR1 is MNHEY and CDR2 is SVGAGI. The CDR3 spans 11 residues. V was pared by 6 bases and J by 6 bases, with 9 bases between. CDR3: CASSQGPEQYF. The CDR3 region has the DNA TGTGCCAGCAGCCAGGGACCCGAGCAGTACTTC.